What follows are 23 T cell receptor beta chains derived from one specimen sequenced in a study of T cell repertoires in cytomegalovirus infection (dated by TCRdb to about 2019). Reads for this sample came from an Illumina HiSeq 1500. TCRdb applied fastp at Q25 and MiXCR to the public reads, then kept only in-frame beta chains. CDR3 protein sequences are deduplicated, and each keeps its most common genes and DNA. The sample table holds around 450,000 distinct CDR3 sequences, of which under 40% were seen once. The ten largest clones represent 12% to 15% of the sample. Input material: PBMCs. The receptor set was obtained from a human donor in good health (CMV status not recorded). Some clones in this sample may be carry-over from other donors' samples.

This sequence joins TRBV7-9 and TRBJ1-3; unclear D gene. Trimming shortened V by 5 bases and J by 8 bases, and 7 bases separated the two germline ends. CDR3 length: 11 amino acids. Germline V CDR1 and CDR2: SEHNR, FQNEAQ (reference sequence). The CDR3 nucleotides are TGTGCCAGCAGCGTCGCCGACACCATATATTTT. Translated: CASSVADTIYF.

In its sample, this clonotype was seen a few times. The V and J genes are TRBV5-5 and TRBJ2-5, with TRBD2 matching 12 bases. The CDR3 has 17 residues. The J segment lost 5 bases and the V segment lost 4 bases, leaving 12 bases of the junction unmatched. The germline V gene encodes CDR1 SGHKS and CDR2 YYEKEE (reference sequence). The CDR3 region has the DNA TGTGCCAGCAGCCCGGGACTAGCGGGCCGCACTCGGGAGACCCAGTACTTC. Residues: CASSPGLAGRTRETQYF. The variable domain in full, with the rest retrieved from reference TRBV5-5 and TRBJ2-5, is DAGVTQSPTHLIKTRGQQVTLRCSPISGHKSVSWYQQVLGQGPQFIFQYYEKEERGRGNFPDRFSARQFPNYSSELNVNALLLGDSALYLCASSPGLAGRTRETQYFGPGTRLLVL.

The rearrangement joins TRBV12-3 or TRBV12-4 to TRBJ2-2; D perhaps matches TRBD1 (5 bases). The V gene lost 7 bases and the J gene lost 3 bases, with 15 bases spanning the gap. The CDR3 has 15 amino acids. CDR3 nucleotides: TGTGCCAGCAAACTCATGACAGCTTACACCGGGGAGCTGTTTTTT. Residues: CASKLMTAYTGELFF.

This chain joins TRBV6-5 and TRBJ2-3; D gene ambiguous. The V gene lost 3 bases and the J gene lost 6 bases, with 10 bases spanning the gap. The germline CDR1 and CDR2 sequences are MNHEY and SVGAGI. CDR3 length: 13 residues. The CDR3 is CASSYLRMDTQYF. The DNA of the CDR3 is TGTGCCAGCAGTTATCTCCGGATGGATACGCAGTATTTT.

This clonotype was counted ten times or more. The chain is built from TRBV7-6 and TRBJ1-2, with 9 bases matching TRBD1. CDR1 is SGHVS and CDR2 is FNYEAQ in the germline V gene. Germline trimming cut 4 bases from V and 3 bases from J; bases unmatched to any gene: 9. The CDR3 totals 16 residues. CDR3 sequence reads: CASSSGWDRADYGYTF. CDR3 bases: TGTGCCAGCAGCTCCGGCTGGGACAGGGCGGACTATGGCTACACCTTC.

This sequence joins TRBV5-1 and TRBJ1-6, with D unclear. In germline, CDR1 is SGHRS, CDR2 YFSETQ. This CDR3 spans 15 amino acids. Trimming left V 4 bases short and J 8 bases short, with 16 bases between. In DNA form, the CDR3 reads TGCGCCAGCAGCGGTAACACGGGGAGTGATTCACCCCTCCACTTT. As protein: CASSGNTGSDSPLHF. The whole variable domain, remainder taken from reference TRBV5-1 and TRBJ1-6, is KAGVTQTPRYLIKTRGQQVTLSCSPISGHRSVSWYQQTPGQGLQFLFEYFSETQRNKGNFPGRFSGRQFSNSRSEMNVSTLELGDSALYLCASSGNTGSDSPLHFGNGTRLTVT.

This chain joins TRBV29-1 and TRBJ2-7; the D is unclear. Germline V gives CDR1 SQVTM, CDR2 ANQGSEA. There are 13 residues in the CDR3. V was clipped by 4 bases and J by 1 base, with 11 bases between them. For the CDR3, the DNA is TGCAGCGTTGTGTTGGCGGCGTCCTACGAGCAGTACTTC. Translating gives CSVVLAASYEQYF.

Ten or more counts support this clonotype. V gene TRBV7-8 combines with J gene TRBJ2-1; D perhaps matches TRBD1 (6 bases). The CDR3 has 16 residues. Per the germline V gene, CDR1 is SGHVS and CDR2 is FQNEAQ. Trimming left V 5 bases short and J 4 bases short, with 18 bases between. Written as DNA, the CDR3 is TGTGCCAGCAGCCTACTTGGGACAACGAGTTACAATGAGCAGTTCTTC. Translated, it gives CASSLLGTTSYNEQFF.

This clonotype showed up many times. The gene calls are TRBV4-1 and TRBJ1-1; 7 nucleotides agree with TRBD1. CDR3 length: 15 amino acids. Germline CDR1 reads MGHRA; CDR2 reads YSYEKL. Trimming cost V 4 bases and J 3 bases; bases outside gene matches: 8. DNA of the CDR3: TGCGCCAGCAGCCTATGGACAGGTCCGTACACTGAAGCTTTCTTT. It is translated as CASSLWTGPYTEAFF.

This clonotype was recorded a few times. The chain recombines TRBV4-1 with TRBJ1-1, with 8 bases that match TRBD1. The CDR3 covers 15 residues. CDR1 is MGHRA, CDR2 YSYEKL, per germline. The junction had 5 bases not matched to a gene; V was cut back by 2 bases and J by 3 bases. CDR3 in DNA: TGCGCCAGCAGCCAAATTGGGACAGGTTACACTGAAGCTTTCTTT. It codes for CASSQIGTGYTEAFF.

This clonotype was counted a few times. V is TRBV4-1 and J is TRBJ2-7, with D unresolved. Germline CDR1 MGHRA, CDR2 YSYEKL. This CDR3 is 16 amino acids long. The V end lost 0 bases, the J end lost 4 bases, and 16 bases lay between the germline ends. Here the CDR3 DNA reads TGCGCCAGCAGCCAAGATGTATTAACCGCCAGGTACGAGCAGTACTTC. Protein: CASSQDVLTARYEQYF.

This clonotype was counted a few times. This chain joins TRBV5-6 and TRBJ2-1, with D possibly being TRBD1 or TRBD2 (5 bases each). CDR1 and CDR2 from the germline V gene are SGHDT and YYEEEE. The CDR3 covers 15 residues. Deletions cut 3 bases from V and 0 bases from J, with 10 bases between. CDR3 sequence: CASSWGSRSYNEQFF. CDR3 in DNA: TGTGCCAGCAGCTGGGGGAGTCGCTCCTACAATGAGCAGTTCTTC.

This rearrangement joins TRBV11-1 to TRBJ1-3, with unresolved D. CDR1 is SGHAT, CDR2 FQDESV, per germline (reference sequence). The CDR3 runs to 18 residues. Trimming pared 5 bases from V and 0 bases from J, leaving 20 bases between. CDR3 loop: CASSHRGPPGFSGNTIYF. DNA of the CDR3: TGTGCCAGCAGCCACCGGGGTCCCCCGGGCTTCTCTGGAAACACCATATATTTT. The entire variable domain, with the rest obtained from reference TRBV11-1 and TRBJ1-3, is as follows: EAEVAQSPRYKITEKSQAVAFWCDPISGHATLYWYRQILGQGPELLVQFQDESVVDDSQLPKDRFSAERLKGVDSTLKIQPAELGDSAMYLCASSHRGPPGFSGNTIYFGEGSWLTVV.

This clonotype was counted many times. V gene TRBV7-2 combines with J gene TRBJ2-3; 7 bases align to TRBD2. The V segment lost 1 base and the J segment 5 bases; nucleotides outside the gene matches: 9. Germline V gene lookup returns CDR1 SGHTA and CDR2 FQGNSA. This CDR3 contains 16 residues. The CDR3 nucleotides read TGTGCCAGCAGCTTAGGGGACTACGATATCGGAGATACGCAGTATTTT. This codes for CASSLGDYDIGDTQYF.

This rearrangement joins TRBV5-1 to TRBJ2-7, with TRBD1 matching over 7 bases. Germline assignment: CDR1 SGHRS and CDR2 YFSETQ. The CDR3 is made up of 13 amino acids. V gave up 0 bases and J gave up 12 bases; unmatched junction bases: 9. The CDR3 DNA is TGCGCCAGCAGCTTGGAGGGACAGACTCTCTGGTACTTC. Translation: CASSLEGQTLWYF. The full variable domain, rest sourced from reference TRBV5-1 and TRBJ2-7, is KAGVTQTPRYLIKTRGQQVTLSCSPISGHRSVSWYQQTPGQGLQFLFEYFSETQRNKGNFPGRFSGRQFSNSRSEMNVSTLELGDSALYLCASSLEGQTLWYFGPGTRLTVT.

This clonotype was observed many times. V usage is TRBV7-2 and J usage is TRBJ2-1; 9 nucleotides line up with TRBD1. The germline V gene encodes CDR1 SGHTA and CDR2 FQGNSA. The length of the CDR3 is 14 residues. J lost 6 bases, V lost 5 bases, and 5 bases had no gene match. For the CDR3, the DNA is TGTGCCAGCAGCCCGCGGACAGGGGTCAATGAGCAGTTCTTC. It codes for CASSPRTGVNEQFF.

The rearrangement links TRBV20-1 to TRBJ2-5; 7 bases map to TRBD1. The CDR3 is 13 residues long. Losses at the gene ends were 6 bases for V and 1 base for J; bases not matched to a gene: 5. Germline assignment: CDR1 DFQATT and CDR2 SNEGSKA (reference sequence). The CDR3: CSAEGQFQETQYF. The CDR3 region has the DNA TGCAGTGCCGAGGGACAGTTCCAAGAGACCCAGTACTTC.

This clonotype occurred once. The chain recombines TRBV13 with TRBJ2-7, with D perhaps TRBD1 (6 bases). The CDR3 length is 13 residues. Per germline, CDR1 PRHDT and CDR2 FYEKMQ (reference sequence). V was clipped by 6 bases and J by 6 bases, with 15 bases between them. The CDR3 DNA follows: TGTGCCAGCAGTAACGACCAGGGGAGCGAGCAGTACTTC. Its translation: CASSNDQGSEQYF.

This clonotype appeared many times. The V gene is TRBV7-2, the J gene TRBJ1-4; D is unresolved. V lost 1 base, J lost 7 bases, and 13 bases lay in between. The CDR3 sequence is 15 residues long. The germline V gene encodes CDR1 SGHTA and CDR2 FQGNSA. As DNA, the CDR3 is TGTGCCAGCAGCTTAGGCGGGTCAGGCGGTGAAAAACTGTTTTTT. It encodes CASSLGGSGGEKLFF.

The DNA for the CDR3 is TGTGCCTGGATGGTGCAGGGCACCGAAAAACTGTTTTTT. Translated, it gives CAWMVQGTEKLFF. The V gene is TRBV30, the J gene TRBJ1-4; weak D call: TRBD1 (5 bases). Trimming removed 4 bases from V and 8 bases from J, with 14 bases in between. CDR1 is GTSNPN, CDR2 SVGIG, per germline (reference sequence). The CDR3 consists of 13 residues.

The gene calls are TRBV5-3 and TRBJ2-1; maybe TRBD1 (6 bases). TRBV5-3 falls under the ORF class, with uncertain function. Trimming cost V 0 bases and J 5 bases, with 12 bases left between them. The CDR3 is made up of 15 amino acids. In DNA form, the CDR3 reads TGTGCCAGAAGCTTGGTACAGGGAAGGAACAATGAGCAGTTCTTC. It codes for CARSLVQGRNNEQFF.

The V call is TRBV3-1, the J call TRBJ2-5; D is unclear. The germline V gene has CDR1 LGHDT and CDR2 YNNKEL (reference sequence). This CDR3 has 13 amino acids. V gave up 6 bases and J gave up 2 bases, with 10 bases separating them. CDR3 nucleotide sequence: TGTGCCAGCAGGACGACAAAACAAGAGACCCAGTACTTC. Translated, it gives CASRTTKQETQYF.

J is TRBJ1-3 and V is TRBV20-1; D not certain. The CDR3 contains 14 residues. Germline loops: CDR1 DFQATT, CDR2 SNEGSKA (reference sequence). Trimming stripped 0 bases from V and 0 bases from J, with 6 bases between. CDR3 in DNA: TGCAGTGCTAGAGAGGTCCTCTCTGGAAACACCATATATTTT. It encodes CSAREVLSGNTIYF.